Below, 2 T cell receptor beta chains from the same sample are listed, as sequenced in a study of T-cell reconstitution after alpha-beta-depleted transplantation in children. The library targeted TCRbeta and was prepared with unique molecular identifiers. Via MiXCR, TCRdb re-called the PCR reads, giving one row per CDR3 protein. The sample lists about 980,000 distinct CDR3 sequences; about 31% were seen once. The sample here was PBMCs, mostly from graft donor cells, taken 360 days after TCRalphabeta/CD19-depleted stem cell transplant. These receptors were taken from a boy in the first two years of life who had a stem cell transplant for SCID, so the T cells may come from the graft donor.

The gene calls are TRBV4-1 and TRBJ2-5, with 9 bases that match TRBD2. Looked up from germline, CDR1 is MGHRA and CDR2 is YSYEKL. V lost 0 bases and J lost 5; bases outside the gene matches: 10. CDR3 length: 17 amino acids. In nucleotides, the CDR3 is TGCGCCAGCAGCCAAGATCTTCTAGCGGGGTCTATGGAGACCCAGTACTTC. This translates into CASSQDLLAGSMETQYF.

This clonotype appeared a few times. The rearrangement links TRBV29-1 to TRBJ2-5, with D unclear. This CDR3 has 10 residues. Trimming took 3 bases from V and 10 from J, leaving 9 bases between them. From germline, CDR1 is SQVTM and CDR2 ANQGSEA. The CDR3 DNA follows: TGCAGCGTTGAGCAGCTGATCCAGTACTTC. It codes for CSVEQLIQYF.